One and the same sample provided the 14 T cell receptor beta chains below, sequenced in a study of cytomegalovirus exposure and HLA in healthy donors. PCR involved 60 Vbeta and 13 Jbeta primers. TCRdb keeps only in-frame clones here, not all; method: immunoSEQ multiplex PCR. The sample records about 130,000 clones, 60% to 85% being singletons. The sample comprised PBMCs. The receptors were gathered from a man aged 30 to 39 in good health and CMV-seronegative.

The CDR3 nucleotides are TGTGCCAGTAGCTTCGGGACAGGGGCCACTGAAGCTTTCTTT. Amino acids: CASSFGTGATEAFF. The rearrangement joins TRBV19 to TRBJ1-1; TRBD1 agrees at 10 bases. The junction had 5 bases not matched to a gene; V was cut back by 6 bases and J by 4 bases. Germline V gene sequence: CDR1 LNHDA, CDR2 SQIVND (reference sequence). The CDR3 is 14 amino acids.

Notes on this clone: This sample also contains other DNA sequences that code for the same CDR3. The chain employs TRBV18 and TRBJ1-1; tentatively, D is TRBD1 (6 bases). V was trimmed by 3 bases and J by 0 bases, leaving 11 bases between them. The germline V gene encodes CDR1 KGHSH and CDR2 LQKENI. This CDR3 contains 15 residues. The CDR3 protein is CASSPPGQMNTEAFF. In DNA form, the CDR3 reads TGTGCCAGCTCACCCCCAGGACAGATGAACACTGAAGCTTTCTTT.

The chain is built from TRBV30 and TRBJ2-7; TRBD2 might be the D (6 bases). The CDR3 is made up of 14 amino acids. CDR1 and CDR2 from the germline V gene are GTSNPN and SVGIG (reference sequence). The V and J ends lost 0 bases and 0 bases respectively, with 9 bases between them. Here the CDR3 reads CAWSVRGISYEQYF. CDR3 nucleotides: TGTGCCTGGAGTGTCCGGGGGATCTCCTACGAGCAGTACTTC.

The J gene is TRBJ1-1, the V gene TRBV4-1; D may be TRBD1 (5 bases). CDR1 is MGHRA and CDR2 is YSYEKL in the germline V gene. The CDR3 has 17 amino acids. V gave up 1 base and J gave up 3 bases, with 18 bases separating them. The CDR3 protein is CASSQVYAPKGDTEAFF. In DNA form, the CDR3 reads TGCGCCAGCAGCCAAGTCTACGCCCCGAAAGGGGACACTGAAGCTTTCTTT.

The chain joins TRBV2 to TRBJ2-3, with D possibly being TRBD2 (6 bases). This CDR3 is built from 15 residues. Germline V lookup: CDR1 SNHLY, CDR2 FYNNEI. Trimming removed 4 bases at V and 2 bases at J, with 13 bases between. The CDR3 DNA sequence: TGTGCCAGCAGTGGCGACGGGACTTCCACAGATACGCAGTATTTT. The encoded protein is CASSGDGTSTDTQYF.

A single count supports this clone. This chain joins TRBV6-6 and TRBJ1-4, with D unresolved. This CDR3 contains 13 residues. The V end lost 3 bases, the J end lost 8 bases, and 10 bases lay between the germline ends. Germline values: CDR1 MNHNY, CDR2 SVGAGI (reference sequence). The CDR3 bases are TGTGCCAGCAGTTATCAGGCCGGAGAAAAACTGTTTTTT. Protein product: CASSYQAGEKLFF.

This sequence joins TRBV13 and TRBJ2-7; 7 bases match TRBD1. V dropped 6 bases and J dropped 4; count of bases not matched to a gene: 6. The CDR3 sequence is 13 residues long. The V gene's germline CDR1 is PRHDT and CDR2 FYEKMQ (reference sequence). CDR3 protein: CASRLYRGYEQYF. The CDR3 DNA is TGTGCCAGCAGATTATACAGGGGATACGAGCAGTACTTC.

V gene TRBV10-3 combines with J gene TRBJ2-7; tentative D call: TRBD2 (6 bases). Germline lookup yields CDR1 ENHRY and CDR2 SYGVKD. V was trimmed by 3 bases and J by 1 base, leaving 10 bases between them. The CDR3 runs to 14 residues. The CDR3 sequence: CAISDIGGSYEQYF. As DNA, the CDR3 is TGTGCCATCAGTGATATAGGAGGGTCCTACGAGCAGTACTTC.

CDR3 nucleotide sequence: TGTGCCATCAGCCGACAGGGTTCAGAAGAGACCCAGTACTTC. This codes for CAISRQGSEETQYF. The chain recombines TRBV10-3 with TRBJ2-5; TRBD1 matches 7 bases. Per germline, CDR1 ENHRY and CDR2 SYGVKD. The CDR3 contains 14 residues. After removal of 6 bases from V and 3 bases from J, the junction contained 7 bases not matched to a gene.

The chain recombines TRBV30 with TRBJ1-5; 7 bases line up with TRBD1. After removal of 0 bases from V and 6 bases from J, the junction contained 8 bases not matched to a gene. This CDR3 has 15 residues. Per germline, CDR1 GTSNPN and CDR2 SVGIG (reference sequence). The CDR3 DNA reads TGTGCCTGGAGTGTTGGTTCCTACAGGGGTCAGCCCCAGCATTTT. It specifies CAWSVGSYRGQPQHF.

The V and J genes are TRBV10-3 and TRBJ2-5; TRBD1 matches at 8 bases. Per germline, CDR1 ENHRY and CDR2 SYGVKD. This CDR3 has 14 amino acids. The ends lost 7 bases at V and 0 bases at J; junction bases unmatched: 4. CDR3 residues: CAIMDREYQETQYF. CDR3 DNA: TGTGCCATCATGGACAGGGAGTACCAAGAGACCCAGTACTTC.

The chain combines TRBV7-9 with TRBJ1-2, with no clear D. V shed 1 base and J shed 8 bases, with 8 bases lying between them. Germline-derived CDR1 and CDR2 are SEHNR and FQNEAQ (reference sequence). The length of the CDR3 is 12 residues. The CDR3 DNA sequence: TGTGCCAGCAGCTTAGTCAGCGGAGGCTACACCTTC. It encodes CASSLVSGGYTF.

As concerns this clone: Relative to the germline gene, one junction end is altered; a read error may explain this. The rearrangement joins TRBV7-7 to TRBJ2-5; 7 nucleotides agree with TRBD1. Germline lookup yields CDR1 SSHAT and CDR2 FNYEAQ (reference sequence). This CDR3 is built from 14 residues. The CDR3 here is CASSSTGAGETQYF. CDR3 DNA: TGTGCTAGCAGCTCTACAGGGGCGGGAGAGACCCAGTACTTC.

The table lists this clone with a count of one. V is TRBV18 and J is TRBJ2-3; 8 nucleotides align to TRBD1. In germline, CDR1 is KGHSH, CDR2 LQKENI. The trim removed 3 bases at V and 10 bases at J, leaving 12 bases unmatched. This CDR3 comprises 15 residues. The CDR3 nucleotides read TGTGCCAGCTCACCCAACGGACAGGGCGCGGGTTCGCAGTATTTT. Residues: CASSPNGQGAGSQYF.